The 17 T cell receptor beta chains presented below share a single source sample, sequenced in a study of T cells in localized non-small cell lung cancer. Libraries were prepared by immunoSEQ multiplex PCR; TCRdb keeps only in-frame clonotypes and omits some of them. The sample shows roughly 1,300 clones, roughly 33% of them seen only once. Here the sequenced sample was normal lung tissue next to the tumor, taken before any cancer treatment. Receptors were obtained from a man aged 40 to 70 with stage I lung adenocarcinoma.

This clone has a handful of counts. The chain has TRBV5-4 and TRBJ1-2; D gene uncertain. Germline assignment: CDR1 SGHNT and CDR2 YYREEE (reference sequence). Trimming pared 4 bases from V and 5 bases from J, leaving 12 bases between. The CDR3 is made up of 13 amino acids. The CDR3 bases are TGTGCCAGCAGCCCCGGGTTCTCATATGGCTACACCTTC. Translation gives CASSPGFSYGYTF. The variable domain in full, completed from reference TRBV5-4 and TRBJ1-2, reads ETGVTQSPTHLIKTRGQQVTLRCSSQSGHNTVSWYQQALGQGPQFIFQYYREEENGRGNFPPRFSGLQFPNYSSELNVNALELDDSALYLCASSPGFSYGYTFGSGTRLTVV.

This clone was counted between two and nine times. This chain joins TRBV19 and TRBJ2-6; 9 bases fit TRBD1. This CDR3 comprises 18 residues. V gave up 7 bases and J gave up 0 bases; unmatched junction bases: 10. The germline V gene has CDR1 LNHDA and CDR2 SQIVND (reference sequence). The CDR3 DNA sequence: TGTGCCAGTAATGACCCGGGACAGGGCTTCTCTGGGGCCAACGTCCTGACTTTC. Its protein product is CASNDPGQGFSGANVLTF.

The gene calls are TRBV11-3 and TRBJ1-1; TRBD1 is a possible D gene (5 bases). The CDR3 has 14 amino acids. Trimming cost V 7 bases and J 4 bases, with 16 bases left between them. Germline V gives CDR1 SGHNT, CDR2 YENEEA. The CDR3 reads CASTTQGGVTEAFF. The CDR3 DNA sequence: TGTGCCAGCACCACCCAGGGAGGGGTCACTGAAGCTTTCTTT.

The CDR3 sequence is CASGGTEANSPLHF. The CDR3, as DNA: TGTGCCTCGGGTGGGACAGAGGCTAATTCACCCCTCCACTTT. The chain recombines TRBV30 with TRBJ1-6; TRBD1 agrees at 7 bases. The CDR3 runs 14 residues. Germline V gene sequence: CDR1 GTSNPN, CDR2 SVGIG (reference sequence). J gave up 6 bases and V 7 bases, and 9 bases lay outside the gene matches. Variable domain in full (rest from reference TRBV30 and TRBJ1-6): SQTIHQWPATLVQPVGSPLSLECTVEGTSNPNLYWYRQAAGRGLQLLFYSVGIGQISSEVPQNLSASRPQDRQFILSSKKLLLSDSGFYLCASGGTEANSPLHFGNGTRLTVT.

The J gene is TRBJ2-7, the V gene TRBV18; 9 bases are a match to TRBD1. The CDR3 has 16 residues. V was clipped by 3 bases and J by 5 bases; unmatched bases: 11. Germline values: CDR1 KGHSH, CDR2 LQKENI. CDR3 coding DNA: TGTGCCAGCTCACCCCGGTTGGGACAGGGTTACGACGAGCAGTACTTC. Translating it yields CASSPRLGQGYDEQYF. Complete variable domain (other parts from reference TRBV18 and TRBJ2-7): NAGVMQNPRHLVRRRGQEARLRCSPMKGHSHVYWYRQLPEEGLKFMVYLQKENIIDESGMPKERFSAEFPKEGPSILRIQQVVRGDSAAYFCASSPRLGQGYDEQYFGPGTRLTVT.

This CDR3 reads CVTPGLAGGIWETQYF. DNA of the CDR3: TGTGTCACCCCTGGACTAGCGGGGGGGATCTGGGAGACCCAGTACTTC. The chain uses TRBV12-2 and TRBJ2-5; the table's D call of TRBD2 was not tested on the DNA. TRBV12-2 is assigned pseudogene status. The CDR3 runs to 16 residues.

The chain has TRBV29-1 and TRBJ2-3, with D tentatively TRBD2 (6 bases). V lost 7 bases and J 0 bases, leaving 11 bases between the germline ends. This CDR3 spans 13 amino acids. Germline assignment: CDR1 SQVTM and CDR2 ANQGSEA. CDR3 loop: CSARRGSTDTQYF. The CDR3 nucleotides are TGCAGCGCCCGGAGGGGAAGCACAGATACGCAGTATTTT.

This chain uses TRBV28 with TRBJ1-2; TRBD1 might be the D (6 bases). The V end was cut by 2 bases, the J end by 4 bases, with 14 bases between. This CDR3 spans 15 amino acids. Germline V gene lookup returns CDR1 MDHEN and CDR2 SYDVKM. The CDR3 here is CASSLRSVRGYGYTF. Written as DNA, the CDR3 is TGTGCCAGCAGTTTACGGTCCGTCAGGGGCTATGGCTACACCTTC.

The V call is TRBV23-1, the J call TRBJ2-7; 8 positions match TRBD2. TRBV23-1 is marked as an open reading frame, function uncertain. CDR3 size: 15 residues. Trimming cost V 7 bases and J 2 bases; bases outside gene matches: 10. This CDR3 reads CASTLRGGGPYEQYF. The CDR3 DNA reads as TGCGCCAGCACACTAAGGGGCGGGGGGCCCTACGAGCAGTACTTC.

This chain uses TRBV19 with TRBJ1-1; TRBD1 is a possible D gene (6 bases). CDR1 is LNHDA, CDR2 SQIVND, per germline (reference sequence). V was shortened by 5 bases and J by 4 bases, with 14 bases between the two germline ends. There are 14 residues in the CDR3. CDR3 protein: CASSARGFGTEAFF. CDR3 bases: TGTGCCAGTAGTGCCAGGGGTTTTGGCACTGAAGCTTTCTTT.

This clone has only a few counts. The chain has TRBV19 and TRBJ2-2, with TRBD2 as a possible D gene (6 bases). The germline gives CDR1 LNHDA, CDR2 SQIVND (reference sequence). This CDR3 spans 18 amino acids. Between the trimmed V and J ends, which lost 7 bases and 7 bases, there was a span of 28 bases. The CDR3 region has the DNA TGTGCCAGTACCCTCGAGGGGTTTGTGGGAGGTGCTGGCGGGGAGCTGTTTTTT. Translating it yields CASTLEGFVGGAGGELFF.

This clone was picked up a small number of times. The chain carries TRBV11-3 and TRBJ2-3; 8 positions agree with TRBD2. Germline-derived CDR1 and CDR2 are SGHNT and YENEEA. V lost 3 bases and J lost 2; bases outside the gene matches: 7. The length of the CDR3 is 16 residues. The CDR3 is CASSFSSGGVTDTQYF. CDR3 nucleotides: TGTGCCAGCAGCTTTTCCAGCGGGGGCGTCACAGATACGCAGTATTTT.

The chain joins TRBV18 to TRBJ2-7; 9 bases fit TRBD1. Trimming at V came to 3 bases and at J to 7 bases, leaving 7 bases not matched to a gene. CDR1 and CDR2 (germline): KGHSH, LQKENI. CDR3 size: 14 residues. The CDR3 spells CASSPGTGRGEQYF. The CDR3 nucleotides are TGTGCCAGCTCACCCGGGACAGGGCGAGGGGAGCAGTACTTC.

Comments on this clone: At one of its ends the junction is not consistent with the germline gene, which may arise from a read error. This sequence joins TRBV27 and TRBJ2-6; possibly TRBD1 for D (6 bases). CDR1 and CDR2 (germline): MNHEY, SMNVEV (reference sequence). The CDR3 loop spans 16 amino acids. CDR3 nucleotides: TGTGCCACCAGTCAATCAGGGGTCGGTGGGGCCAACGTCCTGACTTTC. Amino acids: CATSQSGVGGANVLTF.

This rearrangement joins TRBV11-3 to TRBJ1-4; D gene unclear. The germline CDR1 and CDR2 sequences are SGHNT and YENEEA. Deletions cut 2 bases from V and 4 bases from J, with 8 bases between. CDR3 length: 14 amino acids. This CDR3 is CASSLRTGNEKLFF. CDR3 bases: TGTGCCAGCAGCTTAAGGACGGGTAATGAAAAACTGTTTTTT.

V usage is TRBV19 and J usage is TRBJ2-5; D gene uncertain. The length of the CDR3 is 14 residues. V shed 7 bases and J shed 3 bases, with 15 bases lying between them. In germline, CDR1 is LNHDA, CDR2 SQIVND (reference sequence). The chain's CDR3 is CASTDGRNEETQYF. CDR3 DNA: TGTGCCAGTACCGACGGTAGAAACGAAGAGACCCAGTACTTC.

The V gene is TRBV2, the J gene TRBJ2-1; no firm D call. Germline V gives CDR1 SNHLY, CDR2 FYNNEI. The CDR3 is 12 amino acids. Trimming pared 6 bases from V and 9 bases from J, leaving 12 bases between. This CDR3 reads CASRELVAEQFF. DNA of the CDR3: TGTGCCAGCAGAGAACTGGTTGCTGAGCAGTTCTTC.